This T cell receptor (beta chain) was sequenced for a study of blood T cell repertoires in COVID-19. Study at large: PBMCs, B-cell-depleted T cells, or T cells provided the cDNA or gDNA that made up the material.

Per the original methods: Researchers report that nucleated cell counts were estimated from reference gene primer amplification. Clones were sequenced by immunoSEQ multiplex PCR, and TCRdb holds only the in-frame ones, with some missing. V and J calls and clone size are as listed in that table; D and trimming were resolved from the DNA. The table lists roughly 200,000 clones, 70% to 90% of them singletons. V lost 6 bases to trimming and J lost 2 bases, with 19 bases between them. CDR3 length: 15 amino acids. Germline loops: CDR1 SQVTM, CDR2 ANQGSEA. This chain links TRBV29-1 with TRBJ1-2; D not resolved. The sequencing sample was made of peripheral blood. The TCR comes from a woman in her late teens or twenties who had recovered from COVID-19. CDR3 nucleotide sequence: TGCAGCGTGGTAGACAAACCCGTGACGAACTATGGCTACACCTTC. Protein sequence: CSVVDKPVTNYGYTF.